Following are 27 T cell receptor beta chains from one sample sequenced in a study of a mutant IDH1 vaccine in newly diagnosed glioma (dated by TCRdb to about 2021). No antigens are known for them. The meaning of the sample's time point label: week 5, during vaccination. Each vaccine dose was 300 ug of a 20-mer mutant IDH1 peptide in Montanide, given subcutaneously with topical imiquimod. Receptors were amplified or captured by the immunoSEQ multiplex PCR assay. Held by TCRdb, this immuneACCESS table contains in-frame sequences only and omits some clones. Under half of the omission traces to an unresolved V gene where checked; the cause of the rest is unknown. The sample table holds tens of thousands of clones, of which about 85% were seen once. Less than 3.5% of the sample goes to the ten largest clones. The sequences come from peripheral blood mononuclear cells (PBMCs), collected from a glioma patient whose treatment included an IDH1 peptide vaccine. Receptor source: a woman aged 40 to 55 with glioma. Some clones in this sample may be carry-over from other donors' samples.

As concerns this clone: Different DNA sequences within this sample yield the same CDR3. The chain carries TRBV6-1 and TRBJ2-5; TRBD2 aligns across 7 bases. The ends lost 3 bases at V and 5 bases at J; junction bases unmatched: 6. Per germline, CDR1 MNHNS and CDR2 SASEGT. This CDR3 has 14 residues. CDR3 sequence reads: CASSDGGSIETQYF. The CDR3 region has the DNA TGTGCCAGCAGTGACGGGGGGTCTATCGAGACCCAGTACTTC.

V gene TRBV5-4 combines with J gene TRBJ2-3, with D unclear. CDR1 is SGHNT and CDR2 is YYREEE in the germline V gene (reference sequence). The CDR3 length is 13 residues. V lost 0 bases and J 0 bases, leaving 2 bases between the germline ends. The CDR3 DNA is TGTGCCAGCAGCTTGGCCAGCACAGATACGCAGTATTTT. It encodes CASSLASTDTQYF. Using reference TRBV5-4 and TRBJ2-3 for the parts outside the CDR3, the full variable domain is ETGVTQSPTHLIKTRGQQVTLRCSSQSGHNTVSWYQQALGQGPQFIFQYYREEENGRGNFPPRFSGLQFPNYSSELNVNALELDDSALYLCASSLASTDTQYFGPGTRLTVL.

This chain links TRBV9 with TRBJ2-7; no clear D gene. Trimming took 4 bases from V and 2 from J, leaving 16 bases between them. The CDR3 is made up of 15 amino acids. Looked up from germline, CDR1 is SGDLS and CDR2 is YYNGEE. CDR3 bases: TGTGCCAGCAGCCCAGACGCCTCCTCTACCTACGAGCAGTACTTC. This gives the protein CASSPDASSTYEQYF.

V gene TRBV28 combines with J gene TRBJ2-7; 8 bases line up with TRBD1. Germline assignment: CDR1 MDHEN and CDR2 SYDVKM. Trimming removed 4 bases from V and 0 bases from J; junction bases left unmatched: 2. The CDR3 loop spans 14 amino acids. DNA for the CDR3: TGTGCCAGCAGTTGGGGACAGGTCTCCTACGAGCAGTACTTC. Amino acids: CASSWGQVSYEQYF.

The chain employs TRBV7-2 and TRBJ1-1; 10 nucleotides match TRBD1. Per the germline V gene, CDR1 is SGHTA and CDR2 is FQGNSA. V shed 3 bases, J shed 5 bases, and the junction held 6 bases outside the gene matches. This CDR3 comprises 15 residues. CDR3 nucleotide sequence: TGTGCCAGCAGCTTTAGAGACAGGGGGCGAACTGAAGCTTTCTTT. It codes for CASSFRDRGRTEAFF.

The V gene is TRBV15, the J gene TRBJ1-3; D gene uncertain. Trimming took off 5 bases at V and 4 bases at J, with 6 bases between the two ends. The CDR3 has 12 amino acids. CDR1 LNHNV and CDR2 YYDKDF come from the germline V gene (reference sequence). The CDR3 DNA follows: TGTGCCACCAGCGGTCCCGGAAACACCATATATTTT. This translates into CATSGPGNTIYF. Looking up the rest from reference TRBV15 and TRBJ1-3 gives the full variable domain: DAMVIQNPRYQVTQFGKPVTLSCSQTLNHNVMYWYQQKSSQAPKLLFHYYDKDFNNEADTPDNFQSRRPNTSFCFLDIRSPGLGDTAMYLCATSGPGNTIYFGEGSWLTVV.

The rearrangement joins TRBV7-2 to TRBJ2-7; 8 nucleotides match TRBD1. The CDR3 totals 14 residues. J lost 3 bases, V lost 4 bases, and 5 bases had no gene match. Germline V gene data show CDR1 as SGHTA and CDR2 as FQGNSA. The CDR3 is CASSSRQGNYEQYF. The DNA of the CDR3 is TGTGCCAGCAGCTCACGACAGGGGAACTACGAGCAGTACTTC.

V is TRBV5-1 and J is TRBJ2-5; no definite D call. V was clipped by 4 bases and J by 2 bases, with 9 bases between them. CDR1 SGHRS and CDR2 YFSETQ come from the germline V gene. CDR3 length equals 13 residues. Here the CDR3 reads CASSLDVQETQYF. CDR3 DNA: TGCGCCAGCAGCCTAGACGTACAAGAGACCCAGTACTTC.

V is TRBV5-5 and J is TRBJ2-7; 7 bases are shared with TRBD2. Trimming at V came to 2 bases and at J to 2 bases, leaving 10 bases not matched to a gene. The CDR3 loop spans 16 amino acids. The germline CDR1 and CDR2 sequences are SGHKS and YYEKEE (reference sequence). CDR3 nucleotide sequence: TGTGCCAGCAGCTTTTTAGGAGGAACTAGCGCCTACGAGCAGTACTTC. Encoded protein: CASSFLGGTSAYEQYF.

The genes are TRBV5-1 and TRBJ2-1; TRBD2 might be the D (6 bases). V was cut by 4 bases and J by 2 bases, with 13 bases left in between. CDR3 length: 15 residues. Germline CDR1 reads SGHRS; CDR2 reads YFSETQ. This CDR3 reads CASSNPSGAYNEQFF. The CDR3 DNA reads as TGCGCCAGCAGCAATCCTTCGGGAGCCTACAATGAGCAGTTCTTC.

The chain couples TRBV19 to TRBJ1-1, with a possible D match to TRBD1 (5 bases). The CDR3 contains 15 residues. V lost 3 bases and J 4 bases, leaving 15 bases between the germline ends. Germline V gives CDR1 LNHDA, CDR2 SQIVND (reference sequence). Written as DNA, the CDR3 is TGTGCCAGTAGTATCGGGGCAGAAAGGGTCACTGAAGCTTTCTTT. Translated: CASSIGAERVTEAFF.

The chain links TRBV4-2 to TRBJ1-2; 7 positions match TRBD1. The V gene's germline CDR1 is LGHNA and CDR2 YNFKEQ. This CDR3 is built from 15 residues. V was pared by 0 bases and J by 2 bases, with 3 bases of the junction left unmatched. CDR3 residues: CASSQDRGQNYGYTF. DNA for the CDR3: TGTGCCAGCAGCCAAGACCGGGGACAGAACTATGGCTACACCTTC.

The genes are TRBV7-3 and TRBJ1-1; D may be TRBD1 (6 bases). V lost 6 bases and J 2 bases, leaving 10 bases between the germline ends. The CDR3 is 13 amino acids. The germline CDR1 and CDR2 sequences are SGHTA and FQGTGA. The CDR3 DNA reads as TGTGCCAGCAGGGCGACAGGAAACACTGAAGCTTTCTTT. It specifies CASRATGNTEAFF.

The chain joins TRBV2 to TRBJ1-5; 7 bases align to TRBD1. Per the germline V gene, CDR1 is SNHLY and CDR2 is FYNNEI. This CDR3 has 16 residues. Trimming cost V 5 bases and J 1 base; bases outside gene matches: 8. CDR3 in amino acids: CASSSPSGQSNQPQHF. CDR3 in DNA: TGTGCCAGCAGTAGCCCATCGGGACAGAGCAATCAGCCCCAGCATTTT.

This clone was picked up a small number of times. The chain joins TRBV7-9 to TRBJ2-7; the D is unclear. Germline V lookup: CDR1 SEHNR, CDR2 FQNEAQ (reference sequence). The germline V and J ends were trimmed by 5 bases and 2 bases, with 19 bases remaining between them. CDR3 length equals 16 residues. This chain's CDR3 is CASSPTAGLSPYEQYF. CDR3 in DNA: TGTGCCAGCAGCCCGACCGCCGGCCTAAGCCCCTACGAGCAGTACTTC. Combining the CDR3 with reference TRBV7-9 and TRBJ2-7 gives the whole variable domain DTGVSQNPRHKITKRGQNVTFRCDPISEHNRLYWYRQTLGQGPEFLTYFQNEAQLEKSRLLSDRFSAERPKGSFSTLEIQRTEQGDSAMYLCASSPTAGLSPYEQYFGPGTRLTVT.

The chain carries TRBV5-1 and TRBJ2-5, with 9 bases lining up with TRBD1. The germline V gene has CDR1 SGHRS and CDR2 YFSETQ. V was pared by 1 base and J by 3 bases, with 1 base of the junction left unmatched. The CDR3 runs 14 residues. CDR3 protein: CASSLRQGEETQYF. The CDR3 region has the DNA TGCGCCAGCAGCTTGCGACAGGGGGAAGAGACCCAGTACTTC.

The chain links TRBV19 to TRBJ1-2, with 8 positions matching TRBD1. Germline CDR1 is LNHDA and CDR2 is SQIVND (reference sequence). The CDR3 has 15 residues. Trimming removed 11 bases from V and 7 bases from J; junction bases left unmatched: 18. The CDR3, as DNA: TGTGCCTCAACCACGGGGGCAGGGGGCTTCGGTGGCTACACCTTC. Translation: CASTTGAGGFGGYTF.

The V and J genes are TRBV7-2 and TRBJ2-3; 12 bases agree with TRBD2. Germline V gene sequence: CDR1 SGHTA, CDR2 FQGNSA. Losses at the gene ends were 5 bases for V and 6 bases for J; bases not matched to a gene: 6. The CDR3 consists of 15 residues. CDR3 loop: CASSPLLAGGDTQYF. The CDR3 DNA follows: TGTGCCAGCAGCCCATTACTAGCGGGGGGTGATACGCAGTATTTT. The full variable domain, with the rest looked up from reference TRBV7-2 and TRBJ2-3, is GAGVSQSPSNKVTEKGKDVELRCDPISGHTALYWYRQSLGQGLEFLIYFQGNSAPDKSGLPSDRFSAERTGGSVSTLTIQRTQQEDSAVYLCASSPLLAGGDTQYFGPGTRLTVL.

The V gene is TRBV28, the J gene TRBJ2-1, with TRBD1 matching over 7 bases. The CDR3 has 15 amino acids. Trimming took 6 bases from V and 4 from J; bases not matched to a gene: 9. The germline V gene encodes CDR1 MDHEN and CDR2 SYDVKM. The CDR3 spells CASSARDSLYNEQFF. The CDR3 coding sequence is TGTGCCAGCAGCGCCCGGGACAGCCTTTACAATGAGCAGTTCTTC.

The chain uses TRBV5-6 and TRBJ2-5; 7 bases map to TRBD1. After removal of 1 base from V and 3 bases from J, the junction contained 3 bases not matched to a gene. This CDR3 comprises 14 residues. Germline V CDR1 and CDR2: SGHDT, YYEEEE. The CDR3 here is CASSLLGTEETQYF. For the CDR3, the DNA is TGTGCCAGCAGCTTGTTAGGGACAGAAGAGACCCAGTACTTC.

DNA of the CDR3: TGTGCCAGCAGCGGTGACAGGGGAACTGAAGCTTTCTTT. It codes for CASSGDRGTEAFF. The rearrangement uses TRBV7-2 and TRBJ1-1; the match to TRBD1 covers 8 bases. The V gene's germline CDR1 is SGHTA and CDR2 FQGNSA. V shed 5 bases and J 5 bases; nucleotides not matched to a gene: 4. The CDR3 spans 13 residues.

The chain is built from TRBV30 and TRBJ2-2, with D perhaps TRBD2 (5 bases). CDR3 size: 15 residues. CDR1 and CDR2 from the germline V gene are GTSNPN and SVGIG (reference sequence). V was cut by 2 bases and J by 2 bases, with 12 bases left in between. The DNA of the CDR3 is TGTGCCTGGAGTAGCGGAGCCTTTAACACCGGGGAGCTGTTTTTT. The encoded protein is CAWSSGAFNTGELFF.

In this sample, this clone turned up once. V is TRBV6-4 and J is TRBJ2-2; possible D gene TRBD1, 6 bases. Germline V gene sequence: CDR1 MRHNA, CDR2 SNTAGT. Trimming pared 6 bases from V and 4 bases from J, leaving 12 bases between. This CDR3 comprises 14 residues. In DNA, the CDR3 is TGTGCCAGCAGCTCTACAGGGACCACCGGGGAGCTGTTTTTT. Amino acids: CASSSTGTTGELFF.

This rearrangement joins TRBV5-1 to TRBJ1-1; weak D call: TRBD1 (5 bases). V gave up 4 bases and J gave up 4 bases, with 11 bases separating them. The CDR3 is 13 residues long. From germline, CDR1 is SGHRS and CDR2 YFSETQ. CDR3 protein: CASSPAGTTEAFF. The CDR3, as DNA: TGCGCCAGCAGCCCGGCGGGGACCACTGAAGCTTTCTTT.

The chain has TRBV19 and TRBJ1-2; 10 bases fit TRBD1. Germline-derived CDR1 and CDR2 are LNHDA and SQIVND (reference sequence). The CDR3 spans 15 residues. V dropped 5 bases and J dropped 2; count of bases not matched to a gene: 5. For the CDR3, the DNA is TGTGCCAGTAGTCGGGACAGGGGAGGGAACTATGGCTACACCTTC. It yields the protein CASSRDRGGNYGYTF.

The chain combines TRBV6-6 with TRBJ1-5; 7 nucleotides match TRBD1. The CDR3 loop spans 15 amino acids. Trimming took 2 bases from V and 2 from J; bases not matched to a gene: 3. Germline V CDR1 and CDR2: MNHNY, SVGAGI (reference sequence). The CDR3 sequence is CASSYATGGNQPQHF. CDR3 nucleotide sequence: TGTGCCAGCAGTTACGCAACAGGGGGCAATCAGCCCCAGCATTTT.

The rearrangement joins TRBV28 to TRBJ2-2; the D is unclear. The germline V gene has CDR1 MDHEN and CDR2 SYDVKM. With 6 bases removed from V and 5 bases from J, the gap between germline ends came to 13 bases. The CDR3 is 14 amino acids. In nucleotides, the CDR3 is TGTGCCAGCAGGGTCCCTGGTTGGACCGGGGAGCTGTTTTTT. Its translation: CASRVPGWTGELFF.